The following is a T cell receptor beta chain sequence with its context. Its antigen is as yet unknown. One end of the junction is discordant with germline, which a read error may explain. This sample stems from a study of identical twins. Study outcomes and limitations: Fewer insertions characterized abundant cord blood beta clonotypes, whereas memory repertoires showed none. Out-of-frame alpha sequences common to twins exhibited a surplus of low generation probability.

Carrying unique molecular identifiers, the cDNA also gained a universal primer site through template switching. TCRdb itself ran the 5' RACE reads through MiXCR, one entry per CDR3 protein. The sample shows 1.5 million to 2 million distinct CDR3 sequences, less than 35% of them seen only once. The CDR3 is made up of 17 amino acids. Germline CDR1 and CDR2: MGHRA and YSYEKL. What was sequenced was cord blood. The TCR was taken from a newborn girl in good health. The V call is TRBV4-1, the J call TRBJ2-1; the match to TRBD2 covers 11 bases. The CDR3 nucleotides read TGCGCCAGCAACCAAAGGTCGGGACTAGCGGAAATCAATGAGCAGTTCTTC. Its protein is CASNQRSGLAEINEQFF.